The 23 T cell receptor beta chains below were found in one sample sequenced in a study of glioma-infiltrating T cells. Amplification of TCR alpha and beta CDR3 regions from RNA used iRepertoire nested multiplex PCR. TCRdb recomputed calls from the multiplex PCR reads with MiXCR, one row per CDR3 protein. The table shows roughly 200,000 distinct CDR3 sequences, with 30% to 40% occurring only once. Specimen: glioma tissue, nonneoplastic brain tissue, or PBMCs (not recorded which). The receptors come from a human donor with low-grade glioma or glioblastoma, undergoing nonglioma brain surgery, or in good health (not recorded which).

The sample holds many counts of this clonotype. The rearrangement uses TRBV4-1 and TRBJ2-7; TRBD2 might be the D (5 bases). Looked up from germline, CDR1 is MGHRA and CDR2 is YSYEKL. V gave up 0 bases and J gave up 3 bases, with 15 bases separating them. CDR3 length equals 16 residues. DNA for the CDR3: TGCGCCAGCAGCCAAGATCCGGGGAATGACTACTACGAGCAGTACTTC. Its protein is CASSQDPGNDYYEQYF.

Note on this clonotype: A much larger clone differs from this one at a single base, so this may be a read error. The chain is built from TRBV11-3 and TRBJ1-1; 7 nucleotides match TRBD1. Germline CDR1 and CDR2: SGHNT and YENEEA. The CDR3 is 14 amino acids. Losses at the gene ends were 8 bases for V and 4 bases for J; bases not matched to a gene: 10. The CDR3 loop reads CASGSQTGSTEAFF. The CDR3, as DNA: TGTGCCAGCGGCTCCCAGACAGGGAGCACTGAAGCTTTCTTT.

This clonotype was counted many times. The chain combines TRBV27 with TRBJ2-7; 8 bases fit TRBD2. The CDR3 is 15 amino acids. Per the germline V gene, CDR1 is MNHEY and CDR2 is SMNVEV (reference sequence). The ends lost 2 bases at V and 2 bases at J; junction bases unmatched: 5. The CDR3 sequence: CASSLGTGGTYEQYF. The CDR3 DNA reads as TGTGCCAGCAGTTTAGGGACGGGAGGGACCTACGAGCAGTACTTC.

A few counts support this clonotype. The CDR3 DNA reads as TGTGCCAGTAATCCTAGCGGGAGGATAGGCACAGATACGCAGTATTTT. Amino acid sequence: CASNPSGRIGTDTQYF. The chain has TRBV19 and TRBJ2-3; TRBD2 matches 11 bases. Trimming cost V 7 bases and J 1 base; bases outside gene matches: 7. Per the germline V gene, CDR1 is LNHDA and CDR2 is SQIVND (reference sequence). CDR3 length: 16 amino acids.

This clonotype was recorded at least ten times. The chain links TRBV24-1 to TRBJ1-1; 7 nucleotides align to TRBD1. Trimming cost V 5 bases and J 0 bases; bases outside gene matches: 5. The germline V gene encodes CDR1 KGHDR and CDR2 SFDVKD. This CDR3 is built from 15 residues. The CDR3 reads CATSASGGMNTEAFF. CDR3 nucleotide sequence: TGTGCCACCAGTGCCTCAGGGGGGATGAACACTGAAGCTTTCTTT.

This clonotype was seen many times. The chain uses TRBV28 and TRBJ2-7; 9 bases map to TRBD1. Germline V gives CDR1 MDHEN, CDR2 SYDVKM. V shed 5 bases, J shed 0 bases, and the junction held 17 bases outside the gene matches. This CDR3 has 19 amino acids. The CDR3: CASSMNSFSGTGSSYEQYF. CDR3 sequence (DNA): TGTGCCAGCAGTATGAACTCCTTCTCGGGGACAGGGAGCTCCTACGAGCAGTACTTC.

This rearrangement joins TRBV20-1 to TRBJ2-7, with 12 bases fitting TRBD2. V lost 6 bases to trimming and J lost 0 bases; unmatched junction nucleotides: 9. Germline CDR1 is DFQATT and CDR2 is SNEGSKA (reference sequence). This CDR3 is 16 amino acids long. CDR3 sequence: CSALTSGSTPSYEQYF. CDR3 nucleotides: TGCAGTGCCCTGACTAGCGGGAGCACTCCCTCCTACGAGCAGTACTTC.

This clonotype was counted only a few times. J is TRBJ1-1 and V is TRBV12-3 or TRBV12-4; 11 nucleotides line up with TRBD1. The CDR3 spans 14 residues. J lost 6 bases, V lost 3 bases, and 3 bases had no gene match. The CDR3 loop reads CASSLWGQGAEAFF. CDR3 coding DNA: TGTGCCAGCAGTTTGTGGGGACAGGGGGCTGAAGCTTTCTTT.

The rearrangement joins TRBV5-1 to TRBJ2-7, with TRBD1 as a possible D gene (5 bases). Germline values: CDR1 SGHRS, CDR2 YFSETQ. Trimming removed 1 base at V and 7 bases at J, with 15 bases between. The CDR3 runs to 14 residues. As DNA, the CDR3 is TGCGCCAGCAGCTTGACAGGAAGCTACGGGGAGCAGTACTTC. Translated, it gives CASSLTGSYGEQYF.

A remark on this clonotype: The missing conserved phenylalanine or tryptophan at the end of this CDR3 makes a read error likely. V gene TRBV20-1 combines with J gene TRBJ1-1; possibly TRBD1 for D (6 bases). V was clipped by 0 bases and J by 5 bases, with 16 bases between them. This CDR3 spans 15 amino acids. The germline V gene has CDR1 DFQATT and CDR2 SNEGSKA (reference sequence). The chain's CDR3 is CSARDGTKIRTEAFP. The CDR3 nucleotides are TGCAGTGCTAGAGATGGGACAAAGATTAGGACTGAAGCTTTCCCT.

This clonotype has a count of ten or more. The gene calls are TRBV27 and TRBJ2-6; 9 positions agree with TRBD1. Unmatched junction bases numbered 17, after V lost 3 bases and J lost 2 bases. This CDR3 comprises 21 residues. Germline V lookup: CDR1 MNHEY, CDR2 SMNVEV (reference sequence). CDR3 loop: CASSFSKYRDRVMAGANVLTF. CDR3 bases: TGTGCCAGCAGTTTTTCCAAATACCGGGACAGGGTAATGGCTGGGGCCAACGTCCTGACTTTC.

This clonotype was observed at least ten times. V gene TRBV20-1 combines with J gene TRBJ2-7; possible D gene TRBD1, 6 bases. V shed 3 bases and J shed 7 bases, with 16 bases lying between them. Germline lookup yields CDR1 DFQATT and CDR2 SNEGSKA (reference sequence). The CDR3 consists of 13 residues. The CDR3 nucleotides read TGCAGTGCTAGGAGGGACACCATTGAAGAGCAGTACTTC. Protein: CSARRDTIEEQYF.

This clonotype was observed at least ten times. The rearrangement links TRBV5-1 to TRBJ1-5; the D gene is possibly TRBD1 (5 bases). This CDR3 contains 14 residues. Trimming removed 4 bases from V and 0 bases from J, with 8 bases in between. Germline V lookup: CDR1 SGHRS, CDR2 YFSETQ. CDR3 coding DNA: TGCGCCAGCAGCGACGGGGCTAGCAATCAGCCCCAGCATTTT. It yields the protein CASSDGASNQPQHF. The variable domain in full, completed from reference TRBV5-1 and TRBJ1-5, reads KAGVTQTPRYLIKTRGQQVTLSCSPISGHRSVSWYQQTPGQGLQFLFEYFSETQRNKGNFPGRFSGRQFSNSRSEMNVSTLELGDSALYLCASSDGASNQPQHFGDGTRLSIL.

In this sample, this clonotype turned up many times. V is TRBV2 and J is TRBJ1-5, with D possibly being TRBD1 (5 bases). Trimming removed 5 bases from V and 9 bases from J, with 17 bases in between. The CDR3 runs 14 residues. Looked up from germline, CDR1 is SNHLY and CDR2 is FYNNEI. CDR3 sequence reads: CASSRDGRTWPQHF. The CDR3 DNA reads TGTGCCAGCAGTAGGGACGGCCGTACGTGGCCCCAGCATTTT.

As DNA, the CDR3 is TGTGCCAGCAGCTGGGACGGGACAGGGGTCCAAGAGACCCAGTACTTC. Its protein is CASSWDGTGVQETQYF. V and J are TRBV7-2 and TRBJ2-5; 10 bases fit TRBD1. Germline lookup yields CDR1 SGHTA and CDR2 FQGNSA. Germline trimming cut 4 bases from V and 1 base from J; bases unmatched to any gene: 6. The CDR3 consists of 16 residues.

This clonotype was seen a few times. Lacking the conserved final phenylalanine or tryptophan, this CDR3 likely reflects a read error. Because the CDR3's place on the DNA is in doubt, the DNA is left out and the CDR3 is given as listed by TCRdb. CDR3 residues: CAWSVPLRDRA. The chain couples TRBV30 to TRBJ2-7. The CDR3 comprises 11 residues, both ends counted. Per germline, CDR1 GTSNPN and CDR2 SVGIG (reference sequence).

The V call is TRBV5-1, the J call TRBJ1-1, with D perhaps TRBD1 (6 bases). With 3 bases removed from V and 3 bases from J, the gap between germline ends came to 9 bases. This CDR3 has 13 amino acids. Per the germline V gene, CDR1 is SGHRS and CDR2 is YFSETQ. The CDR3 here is CASSWDTHTEAFF. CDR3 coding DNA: TGCGCCAGCAGCTGGGACACTCACACTGAAGCTTTCTTT.

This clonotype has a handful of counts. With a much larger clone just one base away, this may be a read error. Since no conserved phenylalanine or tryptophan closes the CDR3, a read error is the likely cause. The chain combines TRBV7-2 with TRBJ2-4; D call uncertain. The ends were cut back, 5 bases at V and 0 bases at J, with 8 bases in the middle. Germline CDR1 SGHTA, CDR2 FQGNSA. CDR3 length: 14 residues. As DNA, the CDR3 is TGTGCCAGCAGCCCGACGGTAGCCAAAAACATTCAGTACCTC. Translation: CASSPTVAKNIQYL.

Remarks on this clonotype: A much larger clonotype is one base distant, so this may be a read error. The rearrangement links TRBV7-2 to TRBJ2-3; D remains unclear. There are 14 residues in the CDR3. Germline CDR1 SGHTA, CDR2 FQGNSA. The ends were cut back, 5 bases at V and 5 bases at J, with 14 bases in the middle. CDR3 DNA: TGTGCCAGCAGCCCCCGACCCAACAAAGATACGCAGTATTTT. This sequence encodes CASSPRPNKDTQYF.

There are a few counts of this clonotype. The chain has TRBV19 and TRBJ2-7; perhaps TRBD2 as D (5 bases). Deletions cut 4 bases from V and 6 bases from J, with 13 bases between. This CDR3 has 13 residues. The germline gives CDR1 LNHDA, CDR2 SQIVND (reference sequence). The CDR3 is CASSTRGTVEQYF. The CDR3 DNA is TGTGCCAGTAGTACCCGGGGAACAGTCGAGCAGTACTTC.

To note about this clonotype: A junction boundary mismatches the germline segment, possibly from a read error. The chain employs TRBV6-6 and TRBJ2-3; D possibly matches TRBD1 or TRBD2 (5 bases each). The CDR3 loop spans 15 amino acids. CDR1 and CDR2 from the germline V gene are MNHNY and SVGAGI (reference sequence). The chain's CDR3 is CTSSYEGWGLDTQYF. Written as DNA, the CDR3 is TGTACCAGCAGTTATGAGGGGTGGGGATTAGATACGCAGTACTTT.

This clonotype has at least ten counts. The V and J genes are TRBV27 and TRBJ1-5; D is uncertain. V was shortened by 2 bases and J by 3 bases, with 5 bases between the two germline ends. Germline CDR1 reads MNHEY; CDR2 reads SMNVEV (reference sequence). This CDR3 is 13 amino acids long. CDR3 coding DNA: TGTGCCAGCAGTTTACAGTTCAATCAGCCCCAGCATTTT. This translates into CASSLQFNQPQHF.

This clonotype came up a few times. The CDR3 coding sequence is TGTGCCATCAGTGTGGGCTTAAGAGAGCTGGGTGAGCAGTTCTTC. Translating it yields CAISVGLRELGEQFF. The V gene is TRBV10-3, the J gene TRBJ2-1; no definite D call. With 4 bases removed from V and 9 bases from J, the gap between germline ends came to 19 bases. The CDR3 is 15 residues long. CDR1 and CDR2 (germline): ENHRY, SYGVKD.